This T cell receptor beta chain stems from a study of shared clonotypes between healthy human individuals. For the study at large: Plates per donor: three CD4 naive, three CD4 memory, two CD8 naive, one CD8 memory.

This CDR3 contains 15 residues. CDR1 and CDR2 from the germline V gene are MNHEY and SMNVEV (reference sequence). Trimming at V came to 8 bases and at J to 2 bases, leaving 10 bases not matched to a gene. TCRdb's copy holds only in-frame clones and misses some; the assay was immunoSEQ multiplex PCR. The data hold about 340,000 clones, with less than 85% observed a single time. The source material was memory CD4+ T cells sorted from blood. The subset here: CD45RA-negative fraction. The sequence was collected from a man younger than 40 in good health. The chain employs TRBV27 and TRBJ2-7, with TRBD2 identical over 9 bases. The CDR3 sequence is CASGPGSGRPYEQYF. The CDR3 region has the DNA TGTGCCAGCGGGCCGGGTAGCGGGAGACCCTACGAGCAGTACTTC.